What follows is one TCR beta chain and its context. Original processing notes: Reference gene primer amplification gave estimated nucleated cell counts. The protocol was immunoSEQ multiplex PCR, while the TCRdb copy is restricted to in-frame clones and leaves out a portion. That table is the source of V, J and clone size, and D and trimming were worked out from the DNA. The sample lists around 110,000 clones, 71% occurring once. The data were obtained in a study of blood T cell repertoires in COVID-19. About the study: PBMCs, B-cell-depleted T cells, or T cells provided the cDNA or gDNA that made up the material.

V shed 5 bases and J 7 bases; nucleotides not matched to a gene: 9. The CDR3 length is 15 residues. Per the germline V gene, CDR1 is SGHVS and CDR2 is FNYEAQ. V usage is TRBV7-6 and J usage is TRBJ2-1, with 9 bases identical to TRBD1. The origin of this receptor is a human donor with acute or convalescent COVID-19. The donor label of this sample is uncertain. The sequenced sample was peripheral blood. The CDR3 DNA is TGTGCCAGCAGCCCCGGGACAGGGTGGTTAAATGAGCAGTTCTTC. Protein: CASSPGTGWLNEQFF.